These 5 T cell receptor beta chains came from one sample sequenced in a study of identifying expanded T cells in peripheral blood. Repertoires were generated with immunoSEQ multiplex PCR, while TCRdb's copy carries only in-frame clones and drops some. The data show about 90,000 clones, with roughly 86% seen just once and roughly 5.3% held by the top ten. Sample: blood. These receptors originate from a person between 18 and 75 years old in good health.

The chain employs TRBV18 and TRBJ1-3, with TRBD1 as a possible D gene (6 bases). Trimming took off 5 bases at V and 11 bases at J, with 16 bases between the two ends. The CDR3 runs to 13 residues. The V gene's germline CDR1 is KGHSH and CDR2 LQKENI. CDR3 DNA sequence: TGTGCCAGCTCATCTCAACAGGGCGAGGCCATATATTTT. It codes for CASSSQQGEAIYF.

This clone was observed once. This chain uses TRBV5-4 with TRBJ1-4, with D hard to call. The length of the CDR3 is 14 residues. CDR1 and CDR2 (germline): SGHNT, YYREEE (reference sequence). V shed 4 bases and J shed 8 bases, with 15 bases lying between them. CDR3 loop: CASSRGGIDEKLFF. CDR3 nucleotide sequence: TGTGCCAGCAGCCGAGGAGGGATCGACGAAAAACTGTTTTTT.

CDR3 nucleotide sequence: TGTGCCAGCACACGGGAAGCGAACACTGAAGCTTTCTTT. This codes for CASTREANTEAFF. V usage is TRBV2 and J usage is TRBJ1-1, with D unclear. With 7 bases removed from V and 1 base from J, the gap between germline ends came to 10 bases. The germline gives CDR1 SNHLY, CDR2 FYNNEI. The CDR3 runs 13 residues. The whole variable domain, filled in from reference TRBV2 and TRBJ1-1, reads EPEVTQTPSHQVTQMGQEVILRCVPISNHLYFYWYRQILGQKVEFLVSFYNNEISEKSEIFDDQFSVERPDGSNFTLKIRSTKLEDSAMYFCASTREANTEAFFGQGTRLTVV.

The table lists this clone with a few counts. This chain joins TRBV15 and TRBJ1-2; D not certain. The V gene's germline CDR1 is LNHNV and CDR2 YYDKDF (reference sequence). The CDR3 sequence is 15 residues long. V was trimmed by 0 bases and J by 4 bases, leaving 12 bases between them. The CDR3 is CATSRDLGEPYGYTF. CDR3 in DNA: TGTGCCACCAGCAGAGATCTTGGAGAACCCTATGGCTACACCTTC.

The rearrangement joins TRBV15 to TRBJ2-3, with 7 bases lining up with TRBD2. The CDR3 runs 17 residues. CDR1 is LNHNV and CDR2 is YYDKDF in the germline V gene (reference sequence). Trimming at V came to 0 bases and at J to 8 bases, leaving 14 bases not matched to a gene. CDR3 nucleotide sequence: TGTGCCACCAGCAGAGAATATCGGGCTAGCGGTCTGGGTACGCAGTATTTT. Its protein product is CATSREYRASGLGTQYF.